Shown below are 6 T cell receptor beta chains from a single sample sequenced in a study of blood T cell repertoires in COVID-19. Profiled with immunoSEQ multiplex PCR; TCRdb holds only in-frame clones, not every one. The sample contains around 68,000 clones, 80% to 90% of which appear only once. Material for sequencing was peripheral blood. The receptors derive from a human donor in a cohort sampled during active COVID-19.

This chain links TRBV2 with TRBJ1-2, with D perhaps matching TRBD1 (5 bases). Trimming shortened V by 6 bases and J by 6 bases, and 17 bases separated the two germline ends. The CDR3 runs 14 residues. Germline CDR1 is SNHLY and CDR2 is FYNNEI. The chain's CDR3 is CASSLLDTRNGYTF. The CDR3 DNA reads as TGTGCCAGCAGCCTTTTGGACACGCGAAATGGCTACACCTTC. Full variable domain (missing parts from reference TRBV2 and TRBJ1-2): EPEVTQTPSHQVTQMGQEVILRCVPISNHLYFYWYRQILGQKVEFLVSFYNNEISEKSEIFDDQFSVERPDGSNFTLKIRSTKLEDSAMYFCASSLLDTRNGYTFGSGTRLTVV.

This chain uses TRBV12-5 with TRBJ2-3; the match to TRBD2 covers 10 bases. The ends lost 6 bases at V and 4 bases at J; junction bases unmatched: 7. CDR1 is LGHNT, CDR2 FRNRAP, per germline. This CDR3 has 15 amino acids. CDR3: CASGPGTSEADTQYF. The CDR3 DNA is TGTGCTAGTGGCCCCGGGACTAGCGAGGCAGATACGCAGTATTTT.

A note on this clone: The junction departs from germline at one end; a sequencing error may be responsible. The genes are TRBV10-3 and TRBJ1-1; 9 bases line up with TRBD1. The V gene's germline CDR1 is ENHRY and CDR2 SYGVKD. The CDR3 runs to 12 residues. The CDR3 reads CAISETTGGASF. CDR3 DNA: TGTGCCATCAGTGAAACGACAGGGGGGGCATCCTTT.

The chain combines TRBV6-2 or TRBV6-3 with TRBJ1-2; 7 bases match TRBD1. The germline gives CDR1 MNHEY, CDR2 SVGEGT. The V and J ends lost 3 bases and 4 bases, in that order; junction bases with no gene match: 17. The CDR3 loop spans 18 amino acids. CDR3 coding DNA: TGTGCCAGCAGTTATAGTTGGTGGGACGGGACAGTAATCTATGGCTACACCTTC. Protein product: CASSYSWWDGTVIYGYTF.

This clone was seen just once. The rearrangement links TRBV6-4 to TRBJ1-2; the D gene is possibly TRBD1 (6 bases). Trimming left V 3 bases short and J 7 bases short, with 18 bases between. Per the germline V gene, CDR1 is MRHNA and CDR2 is SNTAGT. CDR3 length: 15 amino acids. CDR3 coding DNA: TGTGCCAGCAGTGAGCAACAGGGAACAGGTCGTGGCTACACCTTC. Translated, it gives CASSEQQGTGRGYTF.

The rearrangement joins TRBV3-1 (or the pseudogene TRBV3-2) to TRBJ2-3; 8 nucleotides agree with TRBD2. J lost 6 bases, V lost 1 base, and 9 bases had no gene match. The CDR3 totals 16 residues. CDR1 and CDR2 from the germline V gene are LGHDT and YNNKEL (reference sequence). CDR3 bases: TGTGCCAGCAGCCAAGGTGTCGGGGGGGCAGGCGATACGCAGTATTTT. This gives the protein CASSQGVGGAGDTQYF.